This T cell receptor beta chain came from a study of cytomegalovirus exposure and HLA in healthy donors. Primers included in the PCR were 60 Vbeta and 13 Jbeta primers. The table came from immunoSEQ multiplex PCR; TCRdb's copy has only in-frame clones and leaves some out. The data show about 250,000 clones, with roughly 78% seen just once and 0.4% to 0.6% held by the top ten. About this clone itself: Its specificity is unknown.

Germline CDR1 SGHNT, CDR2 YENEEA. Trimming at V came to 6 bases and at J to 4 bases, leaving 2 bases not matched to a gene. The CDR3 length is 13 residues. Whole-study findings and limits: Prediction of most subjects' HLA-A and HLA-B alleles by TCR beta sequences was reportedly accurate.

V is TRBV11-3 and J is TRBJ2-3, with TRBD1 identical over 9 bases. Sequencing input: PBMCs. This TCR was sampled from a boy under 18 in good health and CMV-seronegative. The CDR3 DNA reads TGTGCCAGCAGGGGACAGGGTCCAGATACGCAGTATTTT. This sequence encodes CASRGQGPDTQYF.